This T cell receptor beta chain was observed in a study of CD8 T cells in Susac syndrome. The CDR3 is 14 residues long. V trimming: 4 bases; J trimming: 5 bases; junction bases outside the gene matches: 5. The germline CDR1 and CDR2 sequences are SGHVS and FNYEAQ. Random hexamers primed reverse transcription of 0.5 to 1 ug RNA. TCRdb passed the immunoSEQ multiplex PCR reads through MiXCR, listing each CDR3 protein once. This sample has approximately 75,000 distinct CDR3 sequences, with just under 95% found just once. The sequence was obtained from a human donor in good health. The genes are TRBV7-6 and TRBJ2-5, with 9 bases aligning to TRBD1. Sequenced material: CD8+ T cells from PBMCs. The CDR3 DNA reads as TGTGCCAGCAGCTGGGACAGGGTGGAGGAGACCCAGTACTTC. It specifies CASSWDRVEETQYF.